This T cell receptor beta chain comes out of a study of immune evolution from preneoplasia to lung adenocarcinoma. Points from the study as a whole: Later-stage lesions appeared to have more T cells, more diversity, less clonality.

Resections took place in Japan or China from about 2014 to 2018. The CDR3 consists of 14 residues. CDR1 MNHEY and CDR2 SMNVEV come from the germline V gene (reference sequence). V dropped 5 bases and J dropped 8; count of bases not matched to a gene: 5. Profiled with immunoSEQ multiplex PCR; TCRdb holds only in-frame clones, not every one. The sample holds some 8,300 clones, roughly 83% seen once. On this clone itself: Its antigen is unidentified.

The sample taken for sequencing was FFPE invasive lung adenocarcinoma tissue. This sequence joins TRBV27 and TRBJ1-4; 10 nucleotides align to TRBD1. The sequence derives from a person aged 45 to 69 with lung adenocarcinoma. CDR3 coding DNA: TGTGCCAGCAGTGGACAGGGGGGTGGCGAAAAACTGTTTTTT. Amino acids: CASSGQGGGEKLFF.